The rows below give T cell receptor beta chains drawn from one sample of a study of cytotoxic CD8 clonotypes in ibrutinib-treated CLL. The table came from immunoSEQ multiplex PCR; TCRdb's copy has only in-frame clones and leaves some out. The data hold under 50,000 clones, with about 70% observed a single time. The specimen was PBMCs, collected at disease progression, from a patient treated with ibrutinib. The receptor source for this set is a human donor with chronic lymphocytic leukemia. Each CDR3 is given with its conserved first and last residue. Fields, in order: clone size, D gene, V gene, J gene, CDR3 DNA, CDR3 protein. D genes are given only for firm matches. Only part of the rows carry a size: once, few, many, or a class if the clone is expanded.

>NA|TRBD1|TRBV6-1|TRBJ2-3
TGTGCCAGCAGTCCTGAGGGGACAGGGAAGGATACGCAGTATTTT
CASSPEGTGKDTQYF
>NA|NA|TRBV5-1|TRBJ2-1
TGCGCCAGCAGCTTCAGGGCGCGAGTGGGCGATGAGCAGTTCTTC
CASSFRARVGDEQFF
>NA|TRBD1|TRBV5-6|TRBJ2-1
TGTGCCAGCAGTCGTTTGGGGACAGGGGATTACAATGAGCAGTTCTTC
CASSRLGTGDYNEQFF
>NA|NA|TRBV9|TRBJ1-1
TGTGCCAGCAGCGTTTCGGGGGGCGAAACTGAAGCTTTCTTT
CASSVSGGETEAFF
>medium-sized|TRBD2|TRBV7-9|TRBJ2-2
TGTGCCAGCAGCTTAATAGGGCTAGCGGCGAACACCGGGGAGCTGTTTTTT
CASSLIGLAANTGELFF
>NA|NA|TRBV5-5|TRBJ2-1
TGTGCCAGCAGCTTATCCGGAAGCTTCCTTAATGAGCAGTTCTTC
CASSLSGSFLNEQFF
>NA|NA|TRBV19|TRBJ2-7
TGTGCCAGTAGTACCCTCCGACAGTCCGGGGGCGAGCAGTACTTC
CASSTLRQSGGEQYF
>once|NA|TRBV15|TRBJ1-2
TGTGCCACCAGCAGAGATCGGTGGGGCTACACCTTC
CATSRDRWGYTF
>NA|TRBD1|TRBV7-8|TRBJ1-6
TGTGCCAGCAGCTCTCAGCCGGGGACAGGGAATTCACCCCTCCACTTT
CASSSQPGTGNSPLHF
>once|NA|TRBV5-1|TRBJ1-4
TGCGCCAGCAGCTTGAGTACAGACGATGAAAAACTGTTTTTT
CASSLSTDDEKLFF
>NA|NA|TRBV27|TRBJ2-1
TGTGCCAGCAGCCCCGGGACAATCGGATATGAGCAGTTCTTC
CASSPGTIGYEQFF
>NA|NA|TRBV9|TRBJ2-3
TGTGCCAGCAGCGTGGACATATTGGGCACAGATACGCAGTATTTT
CASSVDILGTDTQYF
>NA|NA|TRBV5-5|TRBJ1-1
TGTGCCAGCAGCTTGGCTGGACCGGCCAACACTGAAGCTTTCTTT
CASSLAGPANTEAFF
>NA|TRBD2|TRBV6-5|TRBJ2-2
TGTGCCAGCAGGCTAGCGGCCTTCGGGGAGCTGTTTTTT
CASRLAAFGELFF
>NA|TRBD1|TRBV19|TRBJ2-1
TGTGCCAGTAGTCTTCTATACACCGGGACAGGGGGAGGTGAGCAGTTCTTC
CASSLLYTGTGGGEQFF
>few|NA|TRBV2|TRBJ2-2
TGTGCCAGCAGTATCGACGGAACCGGGGAGCTGTTTTTT
CASSIDGTGELFF
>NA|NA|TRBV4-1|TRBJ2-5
TGCGCCAGCAGCCAAGGCCGACTAGGGCTGTACCAAGAGACCCAGTACTTC
CASSQGRLGLYQETQYF
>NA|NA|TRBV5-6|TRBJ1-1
TGTGCCAGCAGCTTGGGGGGGCTGGGAAACACTGAAGCTTTCTTT
CASSLGGLGNTEAFF
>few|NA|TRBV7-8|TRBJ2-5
TGTGCCAGCAGCCCGCTGGAGGGCTCGGTGACCCAGTACTTC
CASSPLEGSVTQYF
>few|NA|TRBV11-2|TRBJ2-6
TGTGCCAGCAGCTTAGAAGCTGGGGCCAACGTCCTGACTTTC
CASSLEAGANVLTF
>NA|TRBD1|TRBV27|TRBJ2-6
TGTGCCAGCAGCCCCCGGGACAGGGGTTATGGGGCCAACGTCCTGACTTTC
CASSPRDRGYGANVLTF
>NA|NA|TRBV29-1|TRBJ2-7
TGCAGCGTTGGACTTAGTGGCGCCTACGAGCAGTACTTC
CSVGLSGAYEQYF
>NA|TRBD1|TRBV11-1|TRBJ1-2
TGTGCCAGCAGCCGCCGGGACAGGGGGCGGGATGGCTACACCTTC
CASSRRDRGRDGYTF
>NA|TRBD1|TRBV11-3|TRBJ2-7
TGTGCCAGCAGCTTCCCTCAGGGACAGCTAGATTTCTACGAGCAGTACTTC
CASSFPQGQLDFYEQYF
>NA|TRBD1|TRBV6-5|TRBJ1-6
TGTGCCAGCAGTAATCCGGGACAGGGGATTTCACCCCTCCACTTT
CASSNPGQGISPLHF
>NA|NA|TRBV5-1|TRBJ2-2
TGCGCCAGCAGCTTGGGAAGCCTTGGGGCTGGCACCGGGGAGCTGTTTTTT
CASSLGSLGAGTGELFF
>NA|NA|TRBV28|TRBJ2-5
TGTGCCAGTCGCAATACAGTAAGGGGGACCCAGTACTTC
CASRNTVRGTQYF
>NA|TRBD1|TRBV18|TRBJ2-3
TGTGCCAGCTCACCATCGGGACAGGGCTTCACAGATACGCAGTATTTT
CASSPSGQGFTDTQYF
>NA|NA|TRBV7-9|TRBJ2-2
TGTGCCAGCAGCTCGTGGTCTGGGGAGCTGTTTTTT
CASSSWSGELFF
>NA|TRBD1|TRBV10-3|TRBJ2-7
TGTGCCATCAGTGTGGGGACAGACTACGAGCAGTACTTC
CAISVGTDYEQYF
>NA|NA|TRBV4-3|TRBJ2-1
TGCGCCAGCAGCCAAGAGTCCGGGACCAGACCAACCAATGAGCAGTTCTTC
CASSQESGTRPTNEQFF
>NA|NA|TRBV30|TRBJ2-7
TGTGCCTGGAGTATTTTAGTCTACGAGCAGTACTTC
CAWSILVYEQYF
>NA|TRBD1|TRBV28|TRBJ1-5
TGTGCCAGCAGGGATCGCGACAGGGGTTATAGCAATCAGCCCCAGCATTTT
CASRDRDRGYSNQPQHF
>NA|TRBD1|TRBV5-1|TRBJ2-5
TGCGCCAGCAGCGACTCGGGACAGGGAGAGACCCAGTACTTC
CASSDSGQGETQYF
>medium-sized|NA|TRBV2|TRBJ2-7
TGTGCCAGCAAACAAGGCCCCCTCTACGAGCAGTACTTC
CASKQGPLYEQYF
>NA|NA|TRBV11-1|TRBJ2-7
TGTGCCAGCAGCCTCGCTGTGGGCTACGAGCAGTACTTC
CASSLAVGYEQYF
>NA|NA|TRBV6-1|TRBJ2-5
TGTGCCAGCAGTGAGGTAGGGGAGACCCAGTACTTC
CASSEVGETQYF
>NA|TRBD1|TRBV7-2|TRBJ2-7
TGTGCCAGCAGCTTAGGTGGACAGGACTACGAGCAGTACTTC
CASSLGGQDYEQYF
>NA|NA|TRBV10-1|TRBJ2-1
TGCGCCAGCAGTGAAGTCTCGGGTCCCTCCTACAATGAGCAGTTCTTC
CASSEVSGPSYNEQFF
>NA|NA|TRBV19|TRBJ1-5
TGTGCCAGTAGTATTTGGCTCGGAGGGACCCAGCCCCAGCATTTT
CASSIWLGGTQPQHF
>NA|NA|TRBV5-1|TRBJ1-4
TGCGCCAGCAGCTTGTGGGGCGGAACTAATGAAAAACTGTTTTTT
CASSLWGGTNEKLFF
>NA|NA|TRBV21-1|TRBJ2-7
TGTGCCAGCAGCAAAGCCCATCCTCCTCTGGTGGGGTCGTGCGAGCAGTACTTC
CASSKAHPPLVGSCEQYF
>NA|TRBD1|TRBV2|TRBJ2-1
TGTGCCAGCACACAACCGGGACAGGTCGGGAGTGAGCAGTTCTTC
CASTQPGQVGSEQFF
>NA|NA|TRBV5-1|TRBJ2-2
TGCGCCAGCAGCTTGGCTGGGGTTAAGGCCGGGGAGCTGTTTTTT
CASSLAGVKAGELFF
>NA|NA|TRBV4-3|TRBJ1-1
TGCGCCAGCAGCCAAGATCTCGGTTCCCGCATGAACACTGAAGCTTTCTTT
CASSQDLGSRMNTEAFF
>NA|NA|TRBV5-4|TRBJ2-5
TGTGCCAGCGGATCACAGGGATACCTAGAAGAGACCCAGTACTTC
CASGSQGYLEETQYF
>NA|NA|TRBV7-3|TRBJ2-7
TGTGCCAGCAGCTTAGGGCAGGGAAGGTCCTACGAGCAGTACTTC
CASSLGQGRSYEQYF
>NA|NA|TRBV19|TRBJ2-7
TGTGCCAGTAGTACCCAGGGGTCCTCCTACGAGCAGTACTTC
CASSTQGSSYEQYF
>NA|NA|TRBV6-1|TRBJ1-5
TGTGCCAGCTCCGGGGTGGTGGGTTATCAGCCCCAGCATTTT
CASSGVVGYQPQHF
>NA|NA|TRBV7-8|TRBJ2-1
TGTGCCAGCAGCGAACCGGACCGGAGCAATGAGCAGTTCTTC
CASSEPDRSNEQFF
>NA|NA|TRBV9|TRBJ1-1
TGTGCCAGCAGCCCCGGCCCCTTGAACACTGAAGCTTTCTTT
CASSPGPLNTEAFF
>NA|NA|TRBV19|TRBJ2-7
TGTGCCAGTAGTATAGCCGGGACACTAGAAGAGCAGTACTTC
CASSIAGTLEEQYF
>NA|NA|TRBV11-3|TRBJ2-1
TGTGCCAGCACCCTACAGGCCAACTCCTACAATGAGCAGTTCTTC
CASTLQANSYNEQFF
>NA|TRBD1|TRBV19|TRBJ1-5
TGTGCCAGTAGGCCAGCGACAGGGGCATTCAGCAATCAGCCCCAGCATTTT
CASRPATGAFSNQPQHF
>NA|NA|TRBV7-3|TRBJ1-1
TGTGCCAGCAGCCCAGACGGCAACACTGAAGCTTTCTTT
CASSPDGNTEAFF
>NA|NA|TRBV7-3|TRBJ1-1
TGTGCCAGCAGCTTAAATGGGGGGGTGAACACTGAAGCTTTCTTT
CASSLNGGVNTEAFF
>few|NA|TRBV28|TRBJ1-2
TGTGCCAGCAGTCCCTGGGGCGGGTTAGGCTATGGCTACACCTTC
CASSPWGGLGYGYTF